The 31 T cell receptor beta chains reported below all come from one sample, sequenced in a study of CD8+CD57+ T cells in acquired aplastic anemia. CDR3 and TCR beta VDJ profiling relied on a genomic DNA template. One entry per CDR3 protein results from TCRdb running MiXCR on the reads. The table shows about 190,000 distinct CDR3 sequences, with around 50% occurring only once. The sample was sorted CD4+, CD8+, or CD8+CD57+ T cells (not recorded which) from PBMCs. These TCRs come from a human donor in good health, serving as a control.

This chain links TRBV19 with TRBJ1-1, with D possibly TRBD1 on 5 matching bases. CDR1 is LNHDA, CDR2 SQIVND, per germline (reference sequence). The CDR3 is 15 residues long. V was trimmed by 3 bases and J by 0 bases, leaving 11 bases between them. CDR3 region: CASSMRQSMNTEAFF. The CDR3 coding sequence is TGTGCCAGTAGTATGCGACAGAGTATGAACACTGAAGCTTTCTTT.

The gene calls are TRBV7-9 and TRBJ1-2; 7 bases align to TRBD1. Germline CDR1 is SEHNR and CDR2 is FQNEAQ (reference sequence). Unmatched junction bases numbered 5, after V lost 3 bases and J lost 4 bases. The CDR3 consists of 14 residues. CDR3 DNA sequence: TGTGCCAGCAGCTTTACGGGACAGAGCTATGGCTACACCTTC. Protein sequence: CASSFTGQSYGYTF. The variable domain in full, completed from reference TRBV7-9 and TRBJ1-2, reads DTGVSQNPRHKITKRGQNVTFRCDPISEHNRLYWYRQTLGQGPEFLTYFQNEAQLEKSRLLSDRFSAERPKGSFSTLEIQRTEQGDSAMYLCASSFTGQSYGYTFGSGTRLTVV.

This clonotype was detected many times. The chain carries TRBV7-9 and TRBJ1-2; 7 nucleotides align to TRBD1. This CDR3 is built from 15 residues. In germline, CDR1 is SEHNR, CDR2 FQNEAQ (reference sequence). V was clipped by 2 bases and J by 4 bases; unmatched bases: 7. CDR3: CASSLPDRASYGYTF. The CDR3 nucleotides are TGTGCCAGCAGCTTACCAGACAGGGCAAGCTATGGCTACACCTTC.

This clonotype appeared a few times. This may come from a read error, since a much larger clone is one base off. The rearrangement joins TRBV5-1 to TRBJ2-1; TRBD1 matches 9 bases. Germline values: CDR1 SGHRS, CDR2 YFSETQ. This CDR3 contains 15 residues. The CDR3 protein is CASSLTGGPYDEQFF. The CDR3 nucleotides are TGCGCCAGCAGCCTGACAGGGGGGCCCTACGATGAGCAGTTCTTC.

The chain uses TRBV19 and TRBJ1-2; 8 bases line up with TRBD1. Germline trimming cut 7 bases from V and 6 bases from J; bases unmatched to any gene: 16. The CDR3 is 16 residues long. CDR1 is LNHDA and CDR2 is SQIVND in the germline V gene (reference sequence). DNA of the CDR3: TGTGCCAGTATCTCCCAGGCGGGCAGGGGGCGGAATGGCTACACCTTC. Translating it yields CASISQAGRGRNGYTF. The full variable domain, rest sourced from reference TRBV19 and TRBJ1-2, is DGGITQSPKYLFRKEGQNVTLSCEQNLNHDAMYWYRQDPGQGLRLIYYSQIVNDFQKGDIAEGYSVSREKKESFPLTVTSAQKNPTAFYLCASISQAGRGRNGYTFGSGTRLTVV.

This clonotype was counted between two and nine times. The chain couples TRBV7-2 to TRBJ1-6, with D hard to call. Germline V gene data show CDR1 as SGHTA and CDR2 as FQGNSA. The CDR3 runs to 16 residues. The germline V and J ends were trimmed by 2 bases and 4 bases, with 12 bases remaining between them. CDR3 protein: CASSLTGSPYNSPLHF. The CDR3 DNA reads TGTGCCAGCAGCTTAACTGGGTCCCCTTATAATTCACCCCTCCACTTT.

The chain couples TRBV20-1 to TRBJ1-1; D possibly corresponds to TRBD1 (5 bases). The ends were cut back, 1 base at V and 10 bases at J, with 16 bases in the middle. This CDR3 contains 13 residues. CDR1 is DFQATT and CDR2 is SNEGSKA in the germline V gene (reference sequence). CDR3 sequence reads: CSARADSVSGAFF. The CDR3 DNA reads TGCAGTGCTAGAGCTGACAGCGTCTCTGGAGCTTTCTTT.

This clonotype was found many times. The chain has TRBV7-2 and TRBJ2-5, with 8 bases lining up with TRBD2. Trimming took 3 bases from V and 4 from J; bases not matched to a gene: 10. CDR3 length: 16 residues. Germline V gene sequence: CDR1 SGHTA, CDR2 FQGNSA. The CDR3 protein is CASSFWSGGQGETQYF. The CDR3 DNA follows: TGTGCCAGCAGCTTTTGGAGCGGGGGCCAGGGAGAGACCCAGTACTTC. The whole variable domain, filled in from reference TRBV7-2 and TRBJ2-5, reads GAGVSQSPSNKVTEKGKDVELRCDPISGHTALYWYRQSLGQGLEFLIYFQGNSAPDKSGLPSDRFSAERTGGSVSTLTIQRTQQEDSAVYLCASSFWSGGQGETQYFGPGTRLLVL.

This clonotype occurred many times. The rearrangement joins TRBV4-2 to TRBJ1-6; TRBD1 might be the D (5 bases). Germline V lookup: CDR1 LGHNA, CDR2 YNFKEQ. V was pared by 3 bases and J by 7 bases, with 13 bases between. This CDR3 spans 15 amino acids. This CDR3 is CASSQEGTENSPLHF. CDR3 sequence (DNA): TGTGCCAGCAGCCAGGAGGGGACCGAGAATTCACCCCTCCACTTT.

This clonotype was observed at least ten times. The CDR3, as DNA: TGTGCCAGCAGCTTAGGAGTTCAAGAGACCCAGTACTTC. Encoded protein: CASSLGVQETQYF. The V gene is TRBV7-2, the J gene TRBJ2-5; D call uncertain. The CDR3 sequence is 13 residues long. V was clipped by 1 base and J by 2 bases, with 5 bases between them. Germline CDR1 and CDR2: SGHTA and FQGNSA.

This clonotype appeared once. This rearrangement joins TRBV20-1 to TRBJ1-1, with a tentative D call TRBD1 (5 bases). Looked up from germline, CDR1 is DFQATT and CDR2 is SNEGSKA (reference sequence). The V end lost 6 bases, the J end lost 1 base, and 9 bases lay between the germline ends. There are 12 residues in the CDR3. The CDR3 region is CSARAENTEAFF. The CDR3 DNA sequence: TGCAGTGCCAGGGCGGAGAACACTGAAGCTTTCTTT.

This chain links TRBV9 with TRBJ1-2; 11 nucleotides align to TRBD1. J was trimmed by 7 bases and V by 7 bases; bases with no gene match: 12. The CDR3 is 15 residues long. Germline lookup yields CDR1 SGDLS and CDR2 YYNGEE. The CDR3 bases are TGTGCCAGCTCACCCGCCGGACAGGGGGCTGTTGGCTACACCTTC. Protein product: CASSPAGQGAVGYTF. The full variable domain, completed using reference TRBV9 and TRBJ1-2, is DSGVTQTPKHLITATGQRVTLRCSPRSGDLSVYWYQQSLDQGLQFLIQYYNGEERAKGNILERFSAQQFPDLHSELNLSSLELGDSALYFCASSPAGQGAVGYTFGSGTRLTVV.

A note on this clonotype: A single base separates this from a much larger clone, so it may be a read error. The CDR3 does not end in the conserved phenylalanine or tryptophan, so this is likely a read error. The genes are TRBV28 and TRBJ1-5, with 9 nucleotides matching TRBD1. The trim removed 3 bases at V and 6 bases at J, leaving 6 bases unmatched. From germline, CDR1 is MDHEN and CDR2 SYDVKM. The CDR3 has 15 residues. The CDR3 loop reads CASSFGQGMAQPQHC. CDR3 DNA: TGTGCCAGCAGTTTTGGACAGGGGATGGCTCAGCCCCAGCATTGT.

This clonotype was seen at least ten times. The rearrangement uses TRBV6-5 and TRBJ2-7; 7 bases are a match to TRBD1. Germline V gene lookup returns CDR1 MNHEY and CDR2 SVGAGI. V shed 7 bases and J 2 bases; nucleotides not matched to a gene: 11. This CDR3 has 15 residues. CDR3 protein: CASKAGGLGTYEQYF. The CDR3, as DNA: TGTGCCAGCAAAGCAGGGGGATTGGGGACCTACGAGCAGTACTTC.

The gene calls are TRBV10-3 and TRBJ2-7; D possibly matches TRBD1 or TRBD2 (5 bases each). In germline, CDR1 is ENHRY, CDR2 SYGVKD. The CDR3 is made up of 15 amino acids. Trimming left V 0 bases short and J 5 bases short, with 14 bases between. CDR3 protein: CAISESIGARHEQYF. The CDR3 DNA follows: TGTGCCATCAGTGAGTCGATCGGGGCGAGGCACGAGCAGTACTTC.

This clonotype was detected many times. The rearrangement uses TRBV14 and TRBJ2-1, with D perhaps matching TRBD1 or TRBD2 (6 bases each). Germline-derived CDR1 and CDR2 are SGHDN and FVKESK. This CDR3 has 15 amino acids. V was trimmed by 0 bases and J by 5 bases, leaving 11 bases between them. CDR3 DNA sequence: TGTGCCAGCAGCCAAGACGGGGGCCGAAACAATGAGCAGTTCTTC. Translated: CASSQDGGRNNEQFF. Together with reference TRBV14 and TRBJ2-1, the CDR3 gives the full variable domain: EAGVTQFPSHSVIEKGQTVTLRCDPISGHDNLYWYRRVMGKEIKFLLHFVKESKQDESGMPNNRFLAERTGGTYSTLKVQPAELEDSGVYFCASSQDGGRNNEQFFGPGTRLTVL.

Ten or more counts support this clonotype. The chain is built from TRBV20-1 and TRBJ1-4, with a weak D call TRBD1 (6 bases). The CDR3 runs to 13 residues. Looked up from germline, CDR1 is DFQATT and CDR2 is SNEGSKA (reference sequence). Trimming took off 3 bases at V and 4 bases at J, with 9 bases between the two ends. CDR3 loop: CSASQGFNEKLFF. In DNA, the CDR3 is TGCAGTGCTAGTCAGGGGTTTAATGAAAAACTGTTTTTT.

This clonotype was seen many times. The chain couples TRBV19 to TRBJ1-1; D not certain. Trimming shortened V by 4 bases and J by 2 bases, and 8 bases separated the two germline ends. The germline gives CDR1 LNHDA, CDR2 SQIVND (reference sequence). This CDR3 has 13 amino acids. CDR3 DNA sequence: TGTGCCAGTAGTAAAATGGAAAACACTGAAGCTTTCTTT. Amino acid sequence: CASSKMENTEAFF.

This sequence joins TRBV7-6 and TRBJ1-2, with unresolved D. The germline V gene has CDR1 SGHVS and CDR2 FNYEAQ. The V gene lost 5 bases and the J gene lost 6 bases, with 13 bases spanning the gap. The CDR3 consists of 13 residues. The CDR3 reads CASSTNWSDGYTF. Written as DNA, the CDR3 is TGTGCCAGCAGCACGAACTGGAGTGATGGCTACACCTTC.

This chain links TRBV7-2 with TRBJ1-2; D remains ambiguous. CDR1 is SGHTA, CDR2 FQGNSA, per germline. V lost 1 base to trimming and J lost 5 bases, with 11 bases between them. CDR3 length: 14 amino acids. The DNA of the CDR3 is TGTGCCAGCAGCTTAGATGGTGGAACGTATGGCTACACCTTC. Translation gives CASSLDGGTYGYTF.

At least ten counts were recorded for this clonotype. The rearrangement links TRBV10-2 to TRBJ2-1; the D is unclear. The V end was cut by 6 bases, the J end by 5 bases, with 2 bases between. The V gene's germline CDR1 is WSHSY and CDR2 SAAADI. The CDR3 loop spans 10 amino acids. CDR3 in amino acids: CASRDNEQFF. In DNA, the CDR3 is TGCGCCAGCAGGGACAATGAGCAGTTCTTC.

At least ten counts were recorded for this clonotype. This sequence joins TRBV6-5 and TRBJ2-5; 8 bases are a match to TRBD1. V shed 5 bases and J 5 bases; nucleotides not matched to a gene: 7. CDR1 and CDR2 (germline): MNHEY, SVGAGI. CDR3 length: 14 amino acids. The DNA for the CDR3 is TGTGCCAGCAGTACCACAGGGGGGCGGGAGACCCAGTACTTC. Its protein is CASSTTGGRETQYF.

V usage is TRBV7-9 and J usage is TRBJ2-7; 7 bases align to TRBD1. Germline V lookup: CDR1 SEHNR, CDR2 FQNEAQ (reference sequence). V gave up 5 bases and J gave up 3 bases; unmatched junction bases: 13. The CDR3 spans 16 residues. CDR3 DNA sequence: TGTGCCAGCAGCATTTCGGACGGGACAGACAACTACGAGCAGTACTTC. Translating it yields CASSISDGTDNYEQYF. Looking up the rest from reference TRBV7-9 and TRBJ2-7 gives the full variable domain: DTGVSQNPRHKITKRGQNVTFRCDPISEHNRLYWYRQTLGQGPEFLTYFQNEAQLEKSRLLSDRFSAERPKGSFSTLEIQRTEQGDSAMYLCASSISDGTDNYEQYFGPGTRLTVT.

The J gene is TRBJ1-5, the V gene TRBV7-9; D is uncertain. The CDR3 is 14 residues long. CDR1 and CDR2 from the germline V gene are SEHNR and FQNEAQ (reference sequence). Trimming removed 4 bases from V and 3 bases from J, with 10 bases in between. In nucleotides, the CDR3 is TGTGCCAGCAGCTCTCAGGCGCTCAATCAGCCCCAGCATTTT. It yields the protein CASSSQALNQPQHF.

The chain couples TRBV19 to TRBJ2-3; D is unresolved. CDR1 and CDR2 from the germline V gene are LNHDA and SQIVND (reference sequence). Between the trimmed V and J ends, which lost 4 bases and 0 bases, there was a span of 14 bases. This CDR3 region has 16 residues. CDR3 nucleotides: TGTGCCAGTAGTACCGGTCAACTCGTAAGCACAGATACGCAGTATTTT. Amino acids: CASSTGQLVSTDTQYF.

This clonotype appeared many times. This chain joins TRBV9 and TRBJ1-1, with TRBD1 matching 10 bases. V lost 2 bases to trimming and J lost 8 bases; unmatched junction nucleotides: 0. The germline CDR1 and CDR2 sequences are SGDLS and YYNGEE. The length of the CDR3 is 12 residues. The CDR3 region is CASSVTGGEAFF. For the CDR3, the DNA is TGTGCCAGCAGCGTGACAGGGGGCGAAGCTTTCTTT.

This clonotype was counted only a few times. This may be a read error: a much more frequent sequence differs by one nucleotide. This is likely a read error, given that the CDR3 carries no conserved phenylalanine or tryptophan at its end. The chain is built from TRBV7-2 and TRBJ2-1, with TRBD1 identical over 8 bases. Germline V gene lookup returns CDR1 SGHTA and CDR2 FQGNSA. The ends lost 2 bases at V and 4 bases at J; junction bases unmatched: 7. The CDR3 extends over 16 amino acids. CDR3 loop: CASSLRTGSLYNEQFS. CDR3 sequence (DNA): TGTGCCAGCAGCTTACGGACAGGGAGTTTATACAATGAGCAGTTCTCC.

This clonotype was counted many times. This rearrangement joins TRBV20-1 to TRBJ2-7; no clear D. Trimming pared 6 bases from V and 2 bases from J, leaving 5 bases between. CDR3 length equals 10 residues. CDR1 and CDR2 from the germline V gene are DFQATT and SNEGSKA (reference sequence). The CDR3 loop is CSAGTYEQYF. The CDR3 DNA reads TGCAGTGCCGGAACCTACGAGCAGTACTTC.

This clonotype came up many times. The gene calls are TRBV5-5 and TRBJ2-5, with 9 bases aligning to TRBD1. With V trimmed by 3 bases and J by 2 bases, 5 bases remained unmatched. The germline gives CDR1 SGHKS, CDR2 YYEKEE (reference sequence). The CDR3 length is 15 residues. CDR3 nucleotide sequence: TGTGCCAGCAGCTCCGGGACAGGGTTGCAAGAGACCCAGTACTTC. Translating it yields CASSSGTGLQETQYF.

This clonotype was counted a few times. The rearrangement links TRBV19 to TRBJ2-7, with TRBD1 matching over 7 bases. There are 14 residues in the CDR3. The V gene end was trimmed by 6 bases and the J gene end by 3 bases; junction bases not matched to a gene: 8. Germline V gene lookup returns CDR1 LNHDA and CDR2 SQIVND (reference sequence). The CDR3 DNA follows: TGTGCCAGTAGCCGACCGGGACAGTTCTACGAGCAGTACTTC. This codes for CASSRPGQFYEQYF.

This clonotype was recorded at least ten times. This chain's CDR3 is CASTPRVGVNTGELFF. In DNA form, the CDR3 reads TGTGCCAGCACTCCCAGGGTCGGGGTGAACACCGGGGAGCTGTTTTTT. The V gene is TRBV2, the J gene TRBJ2-2, with D perhaps given as TRBD1 or TRBD2 (5 bases each). The V gene's germline CDR1 is SNHLY and CDR2 FYNNEI. V lost 7 bases and J lost 1, with 16 bases in between. The CDR3 runs 16 residues. Supplemented by reference TRBV2 and TRBJ2-2, the full variable domain reads EPEVTQTPSHQVTQMGQEVILRCVPISNHLYFYWYRQILGQKVEFLVSFYNNEISEKSEIFDDQFSVERPDGSNFTLKIRSTKLEDSAMYFCASTPRVGVNTGELFFGEGSRLTVL.